This T cell receptor (beta chain) derives from a study of tumour-infiltrating T cells in Burkitt lymphoma. Study-level findings and limits: Several public clonotypes recurred in numerous Burkitt lymphoma patients.

The CDR3 runs to 12 residues. CDR1 and CDR2 (germline): MNHEY, SVGAGI. V was trimmed by 2 bases and J by 8 bases, leaving 9 bases between them. Concerning this clone itself: Its antigen remains unknown.

Repertoires were generated with immunoSEQ multiplex PCR, while TCRdb's copy carries only in-frame clones and drops some. In the table there are about 1,100 clones, roughly a sixth of which are singletons. Sequenced input: tumor tissue. The V and J genes are TRBV6-5 and TRBJ1-2, with D unresolved. This receptor was obtained from a human donor with Burkitt lymphoma. The CDR3 nucleotides are TGTGCCAGCAGTTACGGTGGCTGGGGCTACACCTTC. Its protein product is CASSYGGWGYTF.